The sequence of this TCR beta chain was determined in a study of T cells in localized non-small cell lung cancer. Overall study findings and caveats: Median around 56 top-100 tumor clones were shared with paired adjacent lung. There was higher T cell clonality in uninvolved adjacent lung than in tumor, and it was highest there.

Some clones are missing from TCRdb's copy, which holds only in-frame ones; the method was immunoSEQ multiplex PCR. The sample carries roughly 1,100 clones, 33% recorded once. Within the sample, this clone is medium-sized. Its antigen is currently unknown. The material was normal lung tissue next to the tumor, obtained before any cancer treatment. This TCR came from a male donor aged 60 or older with stage I lung adenocarcinoma.

The CDR3 spells CASSGGTGGPLRGYTF. For the CDR3, the DNA is TGTGCCAGCAGCGGGGGAACGGGCGGGCCTTTGCGTGGCTACACCTTC. This chain links TRBV11-3 with TRBJ1-2; possible D gene TRBD1, 5 bases. V was clipped by 5 bases and J by 7 bases, with 23 bases between them. CDR3 size: 16 residues. Germline V gene data show CDR1 as SGHNT and CDR2 as YENEEA.